Included here is one T cell receptor beta chain sequence, with context. Its cognate antigen is unknown. The data were taken from a study of T cell responses to AZD1222 COVID-19 vaccine. Findings of the study overall: When two AZD1222 doses had been given, Spike-specific TCR breadth and depth rose. Researchers report vaccine-associated CD4 TCRs spanning spike, with dominance at 160-218 and 743-854.

Here immunoSEQ multiplex PCR was the method, and the copy in TCRdb shows in-frame clones only, minus some. The table has some 130,000 clones, 65% to 90% seen once. V was shortened by 5 bases and J by 3 bases, with 17 bases between the two germline ends. CDR1 is SGDLS, CDR2 YYNGEE, per germline. This CDR3 spans 16 amino acids. This specimen consisted of peripheral blood, obtained 28 days after the second dose of the MenACWY control vaccine. The chain combines TRBV9 with TRBJ1-4, with D possibly TRBD1 on 5 matching bases. The receptor was isolated from an adult who received the MenACWY meningococcal vaccine as a control. CDR3 sequence reads: CASRRGGARANEKLFF. The CDR3 nucleotides are TGTGCCAGCAGACGAGGAGGGGCGCGGGCTAATGAAAAACTGTTTTTT. The full variable domain, rest sourced from reference TRBV9 and TRBJ1-4, is DSGVTQTPKHLITATGQRVTLRCSPRSGDLSVYWYQQSLDQGLQFLIQYYNGEERAKGNILERFSAQQFPDLHSELNLSSLELGDSALYFCASRRGGARANEKLFFGSGTQLSVL.